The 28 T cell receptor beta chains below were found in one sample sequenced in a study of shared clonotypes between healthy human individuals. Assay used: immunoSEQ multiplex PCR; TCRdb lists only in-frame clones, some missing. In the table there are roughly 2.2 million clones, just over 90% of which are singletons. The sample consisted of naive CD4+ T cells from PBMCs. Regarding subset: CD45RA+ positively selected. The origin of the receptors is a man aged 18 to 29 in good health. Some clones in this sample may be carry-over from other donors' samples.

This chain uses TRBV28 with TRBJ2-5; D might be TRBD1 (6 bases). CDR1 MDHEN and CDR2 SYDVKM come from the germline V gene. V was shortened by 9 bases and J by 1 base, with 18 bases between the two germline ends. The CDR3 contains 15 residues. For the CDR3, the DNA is TGTGCCAGTGCGTCAGGGGCTACTTCCCAAGAGACCCAGTACTTC. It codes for CASASGATSQETQYF.

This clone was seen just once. CDR3 loop: CASSPLVGLAVNTGELFF. The CDR3 nucleotides are TGCGCCAGCAGCCCTTTGGTGGGACTAGCGGTAAACACCGGGGAGCTGTTTTTT. The chain carries TRBV5-1 and TRBJ2-2; 11 nucleotides line up with TRBD2. The V gene's germline CDR1 is SGHRS and CDR2 YFSETQ. The junction had 10 bases not matched to a gene; V was cut back by 4 bases and J by 2 bases. The CDR3 has 18 residues.

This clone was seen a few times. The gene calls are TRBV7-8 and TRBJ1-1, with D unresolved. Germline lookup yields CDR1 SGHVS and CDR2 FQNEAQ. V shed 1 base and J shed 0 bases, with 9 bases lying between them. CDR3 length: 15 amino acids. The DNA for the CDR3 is TGTGCCAGCAGCTTAGAGGGAGGAGTGAACACTGAAGCTTTCTTT. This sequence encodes CASSLEGGVNTEAFF.

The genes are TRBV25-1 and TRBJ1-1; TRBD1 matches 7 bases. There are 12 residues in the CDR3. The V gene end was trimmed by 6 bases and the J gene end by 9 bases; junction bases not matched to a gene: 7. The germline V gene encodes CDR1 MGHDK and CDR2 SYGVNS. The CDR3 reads CASSTSGQKAFF. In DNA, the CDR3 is TGTGCCAGCAGCACTTCGGGACAGAAAGCTTTCTTT.

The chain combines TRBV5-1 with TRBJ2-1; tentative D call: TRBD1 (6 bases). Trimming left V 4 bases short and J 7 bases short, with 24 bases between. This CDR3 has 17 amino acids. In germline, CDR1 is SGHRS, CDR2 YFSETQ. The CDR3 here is CASSLARGTPKGNEQFF. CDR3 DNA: TGCGCCAGCAGCCTGGCTAGGGGGACACCTAAGGGGAATGAGCAGTTCTTC.

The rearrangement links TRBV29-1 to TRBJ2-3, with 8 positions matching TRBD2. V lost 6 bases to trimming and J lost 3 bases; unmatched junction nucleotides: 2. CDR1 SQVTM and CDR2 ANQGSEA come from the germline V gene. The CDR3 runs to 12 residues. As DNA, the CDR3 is TGCAGCGTAGGACTAGCTACAGATACGCAGTATTTT. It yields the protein CSVGLATDTQYF.

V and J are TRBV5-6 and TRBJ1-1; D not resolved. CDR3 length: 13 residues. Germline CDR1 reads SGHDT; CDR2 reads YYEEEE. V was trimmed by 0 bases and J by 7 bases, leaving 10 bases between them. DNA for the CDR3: TGTGCCAGCAGCTTGGACCGGGCCTATGAAGCTTTCTTT. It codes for CASSLDRAYEAFF. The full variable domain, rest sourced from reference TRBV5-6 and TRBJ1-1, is DAGVTQSPTHLIKTRGQQVTLRCSPKSGHDTVSWYQQALGQGPQFIFQYYEEEERQRGNFPDRFSGHQFPNYSSELNVNALLLGDSALYLCASSLDRAYEAFFGQGTRLTVV.

The CDR3 DNA reads as TGTGCCAGCATCCTAGGCAGGATATATAGCAATCAGCCCCAGCATTTT. It encodes CASILGRIYSNQPQHF. V usage is TRBV28 and J usage is TRBJ1-5, with D unresolved. Between the trimmed V and J ends, which lost 7 bases and 0 bases, there was a span of 16 bases. Germline assignment: CDR1 MDHEN and CDR2 SYDVKM. CDR3 size: 16 residues.

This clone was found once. The CDR3 spells CASIRQGNTEAFF. CDR3 coding DNA: TGTGCCAGCATTCGACAGGGAAACACTGAAGCTTTCTTT. The rearrangement links TRBV2 to TRBJ1-1, with 7 nucleotides matching TRBD1. With V trimmed by 7 bases and J by 2 bases, 4 bases remained unmatched. Germline V CDR1 and CDR2: SNHLY, FYNNEI. The CDR3 has 13 amino acids.

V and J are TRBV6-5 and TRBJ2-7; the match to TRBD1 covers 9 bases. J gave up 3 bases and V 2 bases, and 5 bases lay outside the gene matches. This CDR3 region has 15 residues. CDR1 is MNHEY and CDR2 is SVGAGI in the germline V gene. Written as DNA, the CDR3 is TGTGCCAGCAGTTACCAAGGGACAGGGAACTACGAGCAGTACTTC. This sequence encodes CASSYQGTGNYEQYF.

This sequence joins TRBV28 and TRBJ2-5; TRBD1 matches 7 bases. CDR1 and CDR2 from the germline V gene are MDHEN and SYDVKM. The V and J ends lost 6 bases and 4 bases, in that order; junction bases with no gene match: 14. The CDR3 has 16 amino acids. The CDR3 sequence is CASRNRGPTSRETQYF. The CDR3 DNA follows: TGTGCCAGCAGGAACAGGGGCCCAACATCCCGAGAGACCCAGTACTTC.

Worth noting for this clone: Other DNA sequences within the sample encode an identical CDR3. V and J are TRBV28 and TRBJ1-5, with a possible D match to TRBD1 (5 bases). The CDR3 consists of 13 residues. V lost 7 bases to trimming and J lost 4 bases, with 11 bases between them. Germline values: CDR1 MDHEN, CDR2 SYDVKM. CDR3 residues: CASTSTVNQPQHF. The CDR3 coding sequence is TGTGCCAGCACTTCGACAGTAAATCAGCCCCAGCATTTT.

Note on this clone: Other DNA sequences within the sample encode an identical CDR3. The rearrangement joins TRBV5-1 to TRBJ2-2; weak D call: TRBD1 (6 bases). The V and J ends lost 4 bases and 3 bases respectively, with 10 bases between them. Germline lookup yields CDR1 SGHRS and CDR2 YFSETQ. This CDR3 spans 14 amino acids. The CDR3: CASSPSGDTGELFF. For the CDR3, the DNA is TGCGCCAGCAGCCCGTCAGGGGACACCGGGGAGCTGTTTTTT.

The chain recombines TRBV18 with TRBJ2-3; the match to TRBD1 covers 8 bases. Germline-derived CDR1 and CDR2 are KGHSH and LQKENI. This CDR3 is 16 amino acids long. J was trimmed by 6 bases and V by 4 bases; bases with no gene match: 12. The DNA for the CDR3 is TGTGCCAGCTCACAGTTCCTACAGGGGGAAATTGATACGCAGTATTTT. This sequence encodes CASSQFLQGEIDTQYF.

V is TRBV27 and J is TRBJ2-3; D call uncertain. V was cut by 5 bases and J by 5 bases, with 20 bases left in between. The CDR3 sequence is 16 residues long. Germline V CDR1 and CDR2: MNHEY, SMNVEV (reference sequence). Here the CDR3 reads CASSPYRTGFGDTQYF. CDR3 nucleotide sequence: TGTGCCAGCAGTCCCTATCGAACTGGGTTTGGAGATACGCAGTATTTT.

The CDR3 reads CASSVDRWNTEAFF. The DNA of the CDR3 is TGTGCCAGCAGCGTAGACAGGTGGAACACTGAAGCTTTCTTT. This sequence joins TRBV2 and TRBJ1-1; a possible D gene is TRBD1 (6 bases). The V end lost 6 bases, the J end lost 1 base, and 12 bases lay between the germline ends. Germline assignment: CDR1 SNHLY and CDR2 FYNNEI. The CDR3 has 14 residues.

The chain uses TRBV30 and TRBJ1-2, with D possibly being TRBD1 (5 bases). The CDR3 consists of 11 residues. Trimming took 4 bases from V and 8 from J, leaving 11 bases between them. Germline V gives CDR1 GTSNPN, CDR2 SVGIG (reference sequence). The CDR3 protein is CAWKAEGGYTF. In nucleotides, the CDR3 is TGTGCCTGGAAGGCCGAGGGGGGCTACACCTTC.

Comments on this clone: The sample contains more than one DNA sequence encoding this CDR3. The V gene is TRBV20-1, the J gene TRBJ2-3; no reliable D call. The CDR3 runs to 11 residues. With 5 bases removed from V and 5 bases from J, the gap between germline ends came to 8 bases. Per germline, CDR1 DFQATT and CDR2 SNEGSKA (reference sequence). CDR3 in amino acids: CSAPRGDTQYF. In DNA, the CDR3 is TGCAGTGCTCCGCGAGGAGATACGCAGTATTTT.

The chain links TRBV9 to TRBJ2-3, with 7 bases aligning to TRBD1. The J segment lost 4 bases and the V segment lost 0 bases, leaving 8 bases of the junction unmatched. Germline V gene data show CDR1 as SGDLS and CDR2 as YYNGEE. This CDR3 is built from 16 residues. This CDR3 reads CASSVGGGSYPDTQYF. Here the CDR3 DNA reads TGTGCCAGCAGCGTAGGAGGGGGCTCGTACCCAGATACGCAGTATTTT.

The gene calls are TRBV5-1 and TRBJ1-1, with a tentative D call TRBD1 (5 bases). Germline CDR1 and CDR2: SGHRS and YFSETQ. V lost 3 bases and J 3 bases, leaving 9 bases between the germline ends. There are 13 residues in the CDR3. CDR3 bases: TGCGCCAGCAGCTGGGGGAAGGACACTGAAGCTTTCTTT. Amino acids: CASSWGKDTEAFF.

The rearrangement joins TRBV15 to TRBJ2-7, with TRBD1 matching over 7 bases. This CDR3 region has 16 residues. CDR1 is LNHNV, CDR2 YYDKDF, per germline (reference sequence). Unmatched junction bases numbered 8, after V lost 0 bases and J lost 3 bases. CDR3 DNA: TGTGCCACCAGCAGAGATAAGGGGACAGTACTCTACGAGCAGTACTTC. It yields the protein CATSRDKGTVLYEQYF.

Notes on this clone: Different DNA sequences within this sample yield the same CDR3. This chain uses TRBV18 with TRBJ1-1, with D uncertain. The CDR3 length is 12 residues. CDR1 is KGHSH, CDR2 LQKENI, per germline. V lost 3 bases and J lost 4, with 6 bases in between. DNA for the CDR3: TGTGCCAGCTCACCCAGCGGCACTGAAGCTTTCTTT. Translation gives CASSPSGTEAFF.

CDR3: CASSPRGGLAPLPDTQYF. DNA of the CDR3: TGTGCCAGCAGCCCCAGGGGCGGACTTGCCCCTTTGCCAGATACGCAGTATTTT. This chain joins TRBV7-9 and TRBJ2-3; D is possibly TRBD1 (6 bases). Germline V CDR1 and CDR2: SEHNR, FQNEAQ (reference sequence). This CDR3 spans 18 amino acids. V dropped 5 bases and J dropped 4 bases, with 25 bases sitting between them.

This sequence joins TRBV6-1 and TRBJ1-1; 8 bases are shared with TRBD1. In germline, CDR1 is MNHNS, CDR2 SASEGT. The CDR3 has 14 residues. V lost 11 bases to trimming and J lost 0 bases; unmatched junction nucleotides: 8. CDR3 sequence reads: CAHRGGTMNTEAFF. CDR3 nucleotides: TGTGCCCACAGGGGGGGGACAATGAACACTGAAGCTTTCTTT.

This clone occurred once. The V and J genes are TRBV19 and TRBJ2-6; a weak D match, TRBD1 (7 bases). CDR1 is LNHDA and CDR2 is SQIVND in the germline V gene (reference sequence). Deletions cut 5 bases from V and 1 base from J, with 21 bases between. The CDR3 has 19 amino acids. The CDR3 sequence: CASSPIAGQQVSGANVLTF. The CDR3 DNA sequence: TGTGCCAGTAGTCCTATTGCGGGACAGCAAGTATCTGGGGCCAACGTCCTGACTTTC.

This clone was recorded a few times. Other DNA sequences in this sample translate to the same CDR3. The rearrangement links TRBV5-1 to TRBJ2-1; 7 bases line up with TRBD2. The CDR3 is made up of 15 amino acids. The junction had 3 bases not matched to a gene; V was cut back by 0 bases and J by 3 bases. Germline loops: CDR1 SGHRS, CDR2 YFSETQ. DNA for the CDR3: TGCGCCAGCAGCTTGGGCCTAGCGGACTACAATGAGCAGTTCTTC. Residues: CASSLGLADYNEQFF.

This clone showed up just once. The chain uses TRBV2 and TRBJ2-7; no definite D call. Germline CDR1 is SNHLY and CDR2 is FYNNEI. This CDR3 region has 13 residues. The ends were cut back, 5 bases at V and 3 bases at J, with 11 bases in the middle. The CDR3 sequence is CASSLGSFYEQYF. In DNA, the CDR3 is TGTGCCAGCAGTCTAGGGTCGTTCTACGAGCAGTACTTC.

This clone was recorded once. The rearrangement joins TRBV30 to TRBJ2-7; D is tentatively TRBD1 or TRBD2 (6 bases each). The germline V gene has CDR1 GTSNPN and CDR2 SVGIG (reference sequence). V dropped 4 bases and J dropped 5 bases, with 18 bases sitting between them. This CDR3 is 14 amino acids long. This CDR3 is CAWNSGGRLNEQYF. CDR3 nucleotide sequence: TGTGCCTGGAACAGTGGGGGGCGTCTAAACGAGCAGTACTTC. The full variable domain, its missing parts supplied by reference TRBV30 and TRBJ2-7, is SQTIHQWPATLVQPVGSPLSLECTVEGTSNPNLYWYRQAAGRGLQLLFYSVGIGQISSEVPQNLSASRPQDRQFILSSKKLLLSDSGFYLCAWNSGGRLNEQYFGPGTRLTVT.